A single sample is the source of the 17 T cell receptor beta chains below, sequenced in a study of technical replicates of blood from a handful of donors. TCRdb keeps only in-frame clones here, not all; method: immunoSEQ multiplex PCR. The sample shows about 56,000 clones, over 90% of them seen only once. Sequences were obtained from PBMCs. Receptors originate from a human donor in good health. Some clones in this sample may be carry-over from other donors' samples.

The chain is built from TRBV11-2 and TRBJ1-1; TRBD1 matches 8 bases. The CDR3 totals 14 residues. The germline V gene encodes CDR1 SGHAT and CDR2 FQNNGV. V gave up 5 bases and J gave up 5 bases; unmatched junction bases: 7. CDR3 DNA sequence: TGTGCCAGCAGCGGACAGGGCAGGGTTACTGAAGCTTTCTTT. Protein: CASSGQGRVTEAFF.

V gene TRBV4-1 combines with J gene TRBJ2-3; TRBD1 is a possible D gene (5 bases). In germline, CDR1 is MGHRA, CDR2 YSYEKL. The CDR3 is 17 amino acids. Between the trimmed V and J ends, which lost 0 bases and 1 base, there was a span of 14 bases. This CDR3 is CASSQEFGQGGTDTQYF. As DNA, the CDR3 is TGCGCCAGCAGCCAAGAATTCGGCCAGGGTGGCACAGATACGCAGTATTTT.

V is TRBV5-6 and J is TRBJ2-7, with D maybe TRBD1 (6 bases). The V gene's germline CDR1 is SGHDT and CDR2 YYEEEE. The V gene lost 5 bases and the J gene lost 3 bases, with 15 bases spanning the gap. This CDR3 is 14 amino acids long. The CDR3 spells CASSMTGPIYEQYF. CDR3 nucleotides: TGTGCCAGCAGTATGACAGGACCCATCTACGAGCAGTACTTC.

The count of this clone is one. J is TRBJ2-7 and V is TRBV11-2, with unresolved D. Germline CDR1 and CDR2: SGHAT and FQNNGV. The V gene lost 3 bases and the J gene lost 6 bases, with 12 bases spanning the gap. There are 13 residues in the CDR3. CDR3 region: CASSFESSVEQYF. DNA for the CDR3: TGTGCCAGCAGCTTCGAGTCTAGTGTCGAGCAGTACTTC.

The sample holds one count of this clone. This chain uses TRBV5-4 with TRBJ2-1; 7 bases map to TRBD1. The V and J ends lost 2 bases and 9 bases, in that order; junction bases with no gene match: 8. CDR3 length: 14 residues. Looked up from germline, CDR1 is SGHNT and CDR2 is YYREEE (reference sequence). The CDR3 nucleotides read TGTGCCAGCAGCTTTTCGACAGGGTTTAGTGAGCAGTTCTTC. Its translation: CASSFSTGFSEQFF.

The V gene is TRBV6-5, the J gene TRBJ2-3, with D possibly TRBD2 on 6 matching bases. Germline-derived CDR1 and CDR2 are MNHEY and SVGAGI. CDR3 length: 14 residues. Trimming left V 6 bases short and J 6 bases short, with 16 bases between. CDR3 sequence reads: CASSRGLRGDTQYF. The CDR3 coding sequence is TGTGCCAGCAGCCGGGGACTTAGAGGTGATACGCAGTATTTT.

This clone has only one observation. The chain links TRBV13 to TRBJ2-2; TRBD2 agrees at 8 bases. The CDR3 length is 16 residues. The V gene's germline CDR1 is PRHDT and CDR2 FYEKMQ (reference sequence). Trimming took 9 bases from V and 2 from J; bases not matched to a gene: 11. CDR3 in DNA: TGTGCCAGTAAAGGCGTAAGCGGGAGAAACACCGGGGAGCTGTTTTTT. The encoded protein is CASKGVSGRNTGELFF.

This chain links TRBV4-2 with TRBJ2-5; 11 bases fit TRBD2. V trimming: 4 bases; J trimming: 6 bases; junction bases outside the gene matches: 7. The germline V gene encodes CDR1 LGHNA and CDR2 YNFKEQ. There are 15 residues in the CDR3. CDR3 sequence: CASSPDSGGVKTQYF. The CDR3 DNA reads as TGTGCCAGCAGCCCTGATAGCGGGGGGGTGAAGACCCAGTACTTC.

The chain couples TRBV4-3 to TRBJ1-1, with 10 bases matching TRBD1. CDR1 and CDR2 (germline): LGHNA, YSLEER. This CDR3 is 16 amino acids long. V lost 6 bases and J lost 1; bases outside the gene matches: 8. The CDR3 reads CASRGDRGQGNTEAFF. The CDR3 DNA follows: TGCGCCAGCAGGGGAGACAGGGGGCAGGGGAACACTGAAGCTTTCTTT.

The chain joins TRBV11-2 to TRBJ2-1; 7 nucleotides align to TRBD2. This CDR3 contains 16 residues. V lost 5 bases, J lost 3 bases, and 10 bases stayed unmatched. CDR1 SGHAT and CDR2 FQNNGV come from the germline V gene. The DNA for the CDR3 is TGTGCCAGCAGCCCAATGGGGCGCGGGAGCTACAATGAGCAGTTCTTC. Its protein product is CASSPMGRGSYNEQFF. The whole variable domain, remainder taken from reference TRBV11-2 and TRBJ2-1, is EAGVAQSPRYKIIEKRQSVAFWCNPISGHATLYWYQQILGQGPKLLIQFQNNGVVDDSQLPKDRFSAERLKGVDSTLKIQPAKLEDSAVYLCASSPMGRGSYNEQFFGPGTRLTVL.

This chain joins TRBV7-9 and TRBJ2-3; TRBD2 might be the D (7 bases). Looked up from germline, CDR1 is SEHNR and CDR2 is FQNEAQ (reference sequence). V lost 4 bases, J lost 2 bases, and 16 bases lay in between. CDR3 length: 16 residues. This CDR3 is CASSSRAGANTDTQYF. In DNA form, the CDR3 reads TGTGCCAGCAGCTCCCGGGCGGGGGCTAACACAGATACGCAGTATTTT.

CDR3 sequence reads: CASSPRGVTDKETQYF. CDR3 nucleotides: TGCGCCAGCAGCCCCCGGGGTGTTACTGATAAAGAGACCCAGTACTTC. The chain is built from TRBV5-1 and TRBJ2-5, with D possibly being TRBD2 (5 bases). The CDR3 has 16 amino acids. The V and J ends lost 4 bases and 3 bases respectively, with 19 bases between them. Germline V gene sequence: CDR1 SGHRS, CDR2 YFSETQ. The full variable domain, rest sourced from reference TRBV5-1 and TRBJ2-5, is KAGVTQTPRYLIKTRGQQVTLSCSPISGHRSVSWYQQTPGQGLQFLFEYFSETQRNKGNFPGRFSGRQFSNSRSEMNVSTLELGDSALYLCASSPRGVTDKETQYFGPGTRLLVL.

The chain couples TRBV5-1 to TRBJ2-2; D is perhaps TRBD1 (6 bases). The CDR3 totals 14 residues. The germline V gene encodes CDR1 SGHRS and CDR2 YFSETQ. Trimming pared 4 bases from V and 4 bases from J, leaving 11 bases between. The CDR3 coding sequence is TGCGCCAGCAGCGGGGACACTTTCACCGGGGAGCTGTTTTTT. Encoded protein: CASSGDTFTGELFF.

This chain uses TRBV2 with TRBJ2-5, with D uncertain. CDR1 is SNHLY, CDR2 FYNNEI, per germline. With 5 bases removed from V and 0 bases from J, the gap between germline ends came to 7 bases. There are 13 residues in the CDR3. CDR3 loop: CASSWSYQETQYF. The DNA of the CDR3 is TGTGCCAGCAGTTGGAGTTACCAAGAGACCCAGTACTTC.

The J gene is TRBJ2-3, the V gene TRBV5-1, with 12 bases fitting TRBD2. Germline CDR1 SGHRS, CDR2 YFSETQ. Germline trimming cut 0 bases from V and 6 bases from J; bases unmatched to any gene: 5. The CDR3 length is 16 residues. The CDR3 region is CASSLDTSGGYDTQYF. In nucleotides, the CDR3 is TGCGCCAGCAGCTTGGATACTAGCGGGGGGTACGATACGCAGTATTTT.

In DNA, the CDR3 is TGTGCCAGCAGGGATACAGGTCCCGGGGAGCTGTTTTTT. Its protein is CASRDTGPGELFF. The V and J genes are TRBV6-5 and TRBJ2-2; tentative D call: TRBD1 (5 bases). The V gene's germline CDR1 is MNHEY and CDR2 SVGAGI. The CDR3 length is 13 residues. Between the trimmed V and J ends, which lost 6 bases and 6 bases, there was a span of 11 bases.

V and J are TRBV14 and TRBJ1-2; no clear D. Germline lookup yields CDR1 SGHDN and CDR2 FVKESK. The CDR3 extends over 13 amino acids. V lost 1 base, J lost 4 bases, and 7 bases lay in between. The CDR3 here is CASSQVASYGYTF. Here the CDR3 DNA reads TGTGCCAGCAGCCAAGTAGCCTCCTATGGCTACACCTTC.